The next 15 T cell receptor beta chains were all read from a single sample in a study of T cells in Graves' hyperthyroidism and ophthalmopathy. Researchers amplified the TCR beta CDR3 regions from RNA transcripts. Researchers ran a first-round RT-PCR on the TCR CDR3 using the HTBI primer set. TCRdb re-called the multiplex PCR reads through MiXCR, storing one row per CDR3 protein. The table records around 500,000 distinct CDR3 sequences, approximately 15% of them present only once. What was sequenced was blood. The origin of the receptors is a woman aged 40 to 50 with Graves' hyperthyroidism.

The chain has TRBV11-1 and TRBJ2-2, with 9 bases matching TRBD2. Unmatched junction bases numbered 5, after V lost 5 bases and J lost 7 bases. There are 14 residues in the CDR3. Germline V CDR1 and CDR2: SGHAT, FQDESV (reference sequence). Here the CDR3 reads CASSHDSGGGELFF. DNA of the CDR3: TGTGCCAGCAGCCATGATAGCGGGGGCGGGGAGCTGTTTTTT.

This clonotype turned up a few times. The gene calls are TRBV20-1 and TRBJ2-3, with 11 bases fitting TRBD2. The CDR3 runs 13 residues. The germline gives CDR1 DFQATT, CDR2 SNEGSKA (reference sequence). V dropped 6 bases and J dropped 4; count of bases not matched to a gene: 3. CDR3 loop: CSARLAGSDTQYF. DNA of the CDR3: TGCAGTGCCCGACTAGCGGGATCAGATACGCAGTATTTT.

This clonotype was seen a handful of times. The V gene is TRBV24-1, the J gene TRBJ2-2, with D hard to call. The V and J ends lost 8 bases and 1 base respectively, with 7 bases between them. The CDR3 loop spans 13 amino acids. Germline CDR1 and CDR2: KGHDR and SFDVKD. In DNA, the CDR3 is TGTGCCACCAATGGGCTGAACACCGGGGAGCTGTTTTTT. Its translation: CATNGLNTGELFF.

This clonotype was observed at least ten times. The chain uses TRBV20-1 and TRBJ2-5; TRBD2 might be the D (6 bases). V gave up 8 bases and J gave up 7 bases, with 14 bases separating them. Germline V gene sequence: CDR1 DFQATT, CDR2 SNEGSKA (reference sequence). The CDR3 runs 11 residues. The CDR3 region has the DNA TGCAGTTTGGAGGGCCTGGGGACCCAGTACTTC. As protein: CSLEGLGTQYF.

This clonotype turned up a few times. The rearrangement joins TRBV5-4 to TRBJ2-5; D remains unclear. The CDR3 sequence is 14 residues long. The germline V gene has CDR1 SGHNT and CDR2 YYREEE (reference sequence). The ends were cut back, 4 bases at V and 3 bases at J, with 13 bases in the middle. Here the CDR3 DNA reads TGTGCCAGCAGCACGATACAGTCAGAAGAGACCCAGTACTTC. It encodes CASSTIQSEETQYF.

This clonotype was recorded at least ten times. The chain couples TRBV27 to TRBJ2-3; TRBD2 aligns across 13 bases. CDR1 is MNHEY, CDR2 SMNVEV, per germline (reference sequence). This CDR3 region has 17 residues. Germline trimming cut 3 bases from V and 2 bases from J; bases unmatched to any gene: 5. CDR3 loop: CASSLVGLAGLTDTQYF. CDR3 bases: TGTGCCAGCAGTTTGGTGGGACTAGCGGGGCTCACAGATACGCAGTATTTT.

This clonotype was counted at least ten times. V gene TRBV6-2 or TRBV6-3 combines with J gene TRBJ2-1; 7 bases agree with TRBD2. The CDR3 length is 14 residues. Trimming took 2 bases from V and 7 from J; bases not matched to a gene: 5. Germline values: CDR1 MNHEY, CDR2 SVGEGT. As DNA, the CDR3 is TGTGCCAGCAGTTACGGGGGGGTTTTGAATGAGCAGTTCTTC. Translation gives CASSYGGVLNEQFF.

This clonotype appeared many times. The V and J genes are TRBV12-3 or TRBV12-4 and TRBJ1-1, with D possibly matching TRBD1 (5 bases). The CDR3 has 13 amino acids. Trimming left V 0 bases short and J 4 bases short, with 6 bases between. The CDR3 reads CASSLAGTTEAFF. CDR3 sequence (DNA): TGTGCCAGCAGTTTAGCAGGGACCACTGAAGCTTTCTTT.

The genes are TRBV20-1 and TRBJ1-5; tentatively, D is TRBD1 (6 bases). Germline V gene lookup returns CDR1 DFQATT and CDR2 SNEGSKA (reference sequence). With 3 bases removed from V and 6 bases from J, the gap between germline ends came to 15 bases. The length of the CDR3 is 14 residues. The chain's CDR3 is CSARVGASGQPQHF. The CDR3 coding sequence is TGCAGTGCTAGGGTGGGGGCCTCCGGTCAGCCCCAGCATTTT.

There are many counts of this clonotype. The CDR3 here is CASSSAGQGKAEAFF. CDR3 DNA: TGTGCCAGTAGTTCCGCAGGACAGGGGAAAGCTGAAGCTTTCTTT. The chain couples TRBV19 to TRBJ1-1; 9 bases map to TRBD1. Germline loops: CDR1 LNHDA, CDR2 SQIVND (reference sequence). Trimming cost V 5 bases and J 6 bases; bases outside gene matches: 10. This CDR3 is 15 amino acids long.

About this clonotype itself: Given a much more abundant clone one base away, this may be a read error. This rearrangement joins TRBV11-2 to TRBJ2-1; a possible D gene is TRBD2 (5 bases). The germline V gene encodes CDR1 SGHAT and CDR2 FQNNGV. This CDR3 region has 14 residues. The CDR3 region is CTSSLRLAVNEQFF. The CDR3 bases are TGTACCAGCAGCTTAAGGCTAGCTGTCAATGAGCAGTTCTTC.

The J gene is TRBJ1-4, the V gene TRBV7-9, with D unclear. The V gene's germline CDR1 is SEHNR and CDR2 FQNEAQ (reference sequence). This CDR3 spans 12 amino acids. V was trimmed by 4 bases and J by 7 bases, leaving 7 bases between them. CDR3 DNA sequence: TGTGCCAGCAGCTCCGATGGTGAAAAACTGTTTTTT. Residues: CASSSDGEKLFF.

This clonotype was observed many times. The chain recombines TRBV7-9 with TRBJ1-5; no definite D call. Looked up from germline, CDR1 is SEHNR and CDR2 is FQNEAQ (reference sequence). The CDR3 has 12 amino acids. Trimming cost V 1 base and J 7 bases, with 5 bases left between them. The CDR3 region is CASSLGIQPQHF. In DNA, the CDR3 is TGTGCCAGCAGCTTAGGGATCCAGCCCCAGCATTTT.

The genes are TRBV9 and TRBJ2-1, with 8 bases that match TRBD2. CDR3 size: 15 residues. Germline V lookup: CDR1 SGDLS, CDR2 YYNGEE. With 0 bases clipped from V and 8 bases from J, the junction kept 7 bases outside the gene matches. The CDR3 nucleotides are TGTGCCAGCAGCGTAGTGTCTAGCGGGTTTGATGAGCAGTTCTTC. Protein: CASSVVSSGFDEQFF.

This clonotype was seen a few times. The chain employs TRBV28 and TRBJ1-1, with 7 positions matching TRBD1. With 2 bases clipped from V and 10 bases from J, the junction kept 10 bases outside the gene matches. Germline CDR1 reads MDHEN; CDR2 reads SYDVKM. The CDR3 loop spans 14 amino acids. Written as DNA, the CDR3 is TGTGCCAGCAGTTTAACAGGAGGGCAGGGGGTAGCTTTCTTT. Encoded protein: CASSLTGGQGVAFF.